The text below deals with one T cell receptor beta chain. Its specificity is unknown. The missing conserved phenylalanine or tryptophan at the end of this CDR3 makes a read error likely. TCRdb re-analysed the multiplex PCR reads in MiXCR, keeping a single row per CDR3 protein. The top ten clones hold 12% to 15% of a sample with roughly 8,300 distinct CDR3 sequences, around 42% of them seen once. This CDR3 is built from 14 residues. Trimming stripped 3 bases from V and 10 bases from J, with 16 bases between. Germline CDR1 is DFQATT and CDR2 is SNEGSKA (reference sequence). This sample was included in a study of breast tumors, draining lymph nodes, adjacent tissues. Study outcomes and limitations: Tumor and nontumor repertoires were significantly more similar in luminal-like than in basal-like breast cancer. Compared with lymph nodes, tumors were less diverse; compared with nontumor tissue, more. Data fit most tumor T cells coming from lymph node, expanding in tumor. The lymph node origin of tumor T cells was framed as consistent with a hypothesis, not demonstrated.

The chain recombines TRBV20-1 with TRBJ1-6, with D unresolved. Sequencing was done on a sample of tumor-adjacent breast tissue. The receptor was derived from a female donor with breast cancer. Some clones in this sample may be carry-over from other donors' samples. The CDR3 is CSARTLSADSPLHS. The CDR3 DNA sequence: TGCAGTGCTAGGACGTTGTCGGCGGACTCACCCCTCCACTCT.